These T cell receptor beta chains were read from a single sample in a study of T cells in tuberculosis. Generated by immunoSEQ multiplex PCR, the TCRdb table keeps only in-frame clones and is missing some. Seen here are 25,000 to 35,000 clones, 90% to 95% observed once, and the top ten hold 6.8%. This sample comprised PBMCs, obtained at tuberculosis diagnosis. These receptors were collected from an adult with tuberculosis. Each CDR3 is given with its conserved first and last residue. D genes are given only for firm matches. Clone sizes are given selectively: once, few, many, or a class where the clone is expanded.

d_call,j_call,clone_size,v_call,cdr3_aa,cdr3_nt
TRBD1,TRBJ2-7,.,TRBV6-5,CASSYSGQNTYEQYF,TGTGCCAGCAGTTACTCGGGACAGAACACCTACGAGCAGTACTTC
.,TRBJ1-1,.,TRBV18,CASSPLRDTEAFF,TGTGCCAGCTCACCCCTCAGGGACACTGAAGCTTTCTTT
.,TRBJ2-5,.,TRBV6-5,CASTGDLETQYF,TGTGCCAGTACCGGGGACTTGGAGACCCAGTACTTC
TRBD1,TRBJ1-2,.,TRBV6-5,CASQLSPGQGYGYTF,TGTGCCAGCCAACTTTCACCGGGACAGGGGTATGGCTACACCTTC
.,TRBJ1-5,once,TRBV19,CASSQQGVWGNQPQHF,TGTGCCAGTAGTCAACAGGGAGTCTGGGGCAATCAGCCCCAGCATTTT
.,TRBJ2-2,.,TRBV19,CASSKEYRTYTGELFF,TGTGCCAGTAGTAAAGAGTACCGGACTTACACCGGGGAGCTGTTTTTT
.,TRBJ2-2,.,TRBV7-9,CASSLAQNTGELFF,TGTGCCAGCAGCTTAGCTCAGAACACCGGGGAGCTGTTTTTT
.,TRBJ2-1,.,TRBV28,CASTVPAGYNEQFF,TGTGCCAGCACCGTACCGGCGGGCTACAATGAGCAGTTCTTC
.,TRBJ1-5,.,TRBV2,CASSAGTVSNQPQHF,TGTGCCAGCAGCGCGGGGACCGTTAGCAATCAGCCCCAGCATTTT
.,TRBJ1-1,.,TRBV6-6,CASSDGQPNTEAFF,TGTGCCAGCAGTGACGGACAGCCGAACACTGAAGCTTTCTTT
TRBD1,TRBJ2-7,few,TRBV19,CASSVSGTGGYEQYF,TGTGCCAGTAGTGTTTCCGGGACAGGCGGATACGAGCAGTACTTC
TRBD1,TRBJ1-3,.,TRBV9,CASSTRQGGSSGNTIYF,TGTGCCAGCAGCACGCGACAGGGGGGTTCCTCTGGAAACACCATATATTTT
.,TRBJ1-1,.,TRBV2,CASGSTGLDTEAFF,TGTGCCAGCGGATCAACCGGGTTGGACACTGAAGCTTTCTTT
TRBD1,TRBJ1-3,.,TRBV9,CASSERDRPLFTIYF,TGTGCCAGCAGCGAACGGGACAGGCCACTTTTCACCATATATTTT
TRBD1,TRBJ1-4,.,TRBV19,CASSVSAGQGHEKLFF,TGTGCCAGTAGTGTGTCGGCGGGACAGGGTCATGAAAAACTGTTTTTT
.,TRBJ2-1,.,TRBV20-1,CSAHHGEQFF,TGCAGTGCTCATCACGGTGAGCAGTTCTTC
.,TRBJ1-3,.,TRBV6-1,CASSELRGSGNTIYF,TGTGCCAGCAGTGAACTTCGGGGGTCTGGAAACACCATATATTTT
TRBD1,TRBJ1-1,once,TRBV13,CASSPEGTANTEAFF,TGTGCCAGCAGCCCAGAAGGGACAGCGAACACTGAAGCTTTCTTT
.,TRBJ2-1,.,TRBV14,CASSQYGGEQFF,TGTGCCAGCAGCCAGTACGGGGGTGAGCAGTTCTTC
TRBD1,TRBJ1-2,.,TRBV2,CASRPTGTGGGGYTF,TGTGCCAGCAGGCCTACCGGGACAGGGGGCGGCGGCTACACCTTC
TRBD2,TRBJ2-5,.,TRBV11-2,CASSGPGGLYQETQYF,TGTGCCAGCAGCGGCCCGGGAGGCCTGTACCAAGAGACCCAGTACTTC
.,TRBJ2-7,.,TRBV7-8,CASSPAYEQYF,TGTGCCAGCAGCCCTGCCTACGAGCAGTACTTC
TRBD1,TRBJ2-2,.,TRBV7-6,CASSSTGVNTGELFF,TGTGCCAGCAGCTCGACAGGGGTTAACACCGGGGAGCTGTTTTTT
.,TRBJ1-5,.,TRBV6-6,CASRGGLSNQPQHF,TGTGCCAGCAGGGGGGGGCTAAGCAATCAGCCCCAGCATTTT
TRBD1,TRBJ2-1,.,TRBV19,CASTRTGTTYNEQFF,TGTGCCAGTACCAGGACAGGGACGACATACAATGAGCAGTTCTTC
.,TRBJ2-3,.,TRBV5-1,CASSKIRVTGTDTQYF,TGCGCCAGCAGCAAAATCAGGGTGACGGGCACAGATACGCAGTATTTT
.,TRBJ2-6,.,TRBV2,CASSLQDSGANVLTF,TGTGCCAGCAGTTTACAGGACTCTGGGGCCAACGTCCTGACTTTC